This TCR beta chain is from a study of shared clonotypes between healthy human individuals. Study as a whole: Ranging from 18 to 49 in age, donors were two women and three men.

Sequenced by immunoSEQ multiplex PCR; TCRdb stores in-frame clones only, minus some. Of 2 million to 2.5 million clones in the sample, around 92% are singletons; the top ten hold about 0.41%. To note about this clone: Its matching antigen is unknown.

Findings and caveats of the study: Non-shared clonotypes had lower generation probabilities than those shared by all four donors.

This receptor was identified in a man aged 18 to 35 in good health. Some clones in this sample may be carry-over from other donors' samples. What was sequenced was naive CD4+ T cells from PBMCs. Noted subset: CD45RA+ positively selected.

This CDR3 is CASSLGDYRDTQYF. The CDR3 bases are TGCGCCAGCAGCTTGGGGGACTACCGTGATACGCAGTATTTT. The genes are TRBV5-1 and TRBJ2-3; the match to TRBD2 covers 7 bases. The junction had 4 bases not matched to a gene; V was cut back by 0 bases and J by 6 bases. The CDR3 has 14 residues. Germline V gives CDR1 SGHRS, CDR2 YFSETQ.